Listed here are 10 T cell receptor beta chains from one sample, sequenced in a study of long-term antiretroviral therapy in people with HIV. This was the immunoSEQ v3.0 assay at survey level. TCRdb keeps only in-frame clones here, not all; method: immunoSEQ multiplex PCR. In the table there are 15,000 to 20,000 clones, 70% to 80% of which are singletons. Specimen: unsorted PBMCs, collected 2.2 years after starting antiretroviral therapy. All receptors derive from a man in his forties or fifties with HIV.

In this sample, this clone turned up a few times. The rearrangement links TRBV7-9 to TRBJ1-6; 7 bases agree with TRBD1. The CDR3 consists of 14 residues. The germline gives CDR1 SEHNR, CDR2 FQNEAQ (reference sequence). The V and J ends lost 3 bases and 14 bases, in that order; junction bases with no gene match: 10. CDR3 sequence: CASSFDGQVLSLHF. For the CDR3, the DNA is TGTGCCAGCAGCTTCGACGGACAGGTTCTTTCCCTCCACTTT. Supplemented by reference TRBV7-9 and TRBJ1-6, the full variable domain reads DTGVSQNPRHKITKRGQNVTFRCDPISEHNRLYWYRQTLGQGPEFLTYFQNEAQLEKSRLLSDRFSAERPKGSFSTLEIQRTEQGDSAMYLCASSFDGQVLSLHFGNGTRLTVT.

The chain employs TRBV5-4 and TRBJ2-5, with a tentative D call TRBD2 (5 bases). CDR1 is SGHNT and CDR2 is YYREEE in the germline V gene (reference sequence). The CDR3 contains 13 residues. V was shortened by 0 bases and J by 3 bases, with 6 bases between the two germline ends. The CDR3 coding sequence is TGTGCCAGCAGCTTGGTGCGGGAAGAGACCCAGTACTTC. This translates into CASSLVREETQYF.

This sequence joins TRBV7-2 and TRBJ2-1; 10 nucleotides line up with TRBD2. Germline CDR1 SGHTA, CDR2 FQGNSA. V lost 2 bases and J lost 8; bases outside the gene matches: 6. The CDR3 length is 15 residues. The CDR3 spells CASSLRAGGFHEQFF. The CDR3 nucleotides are TGTGCCAGCAGCTTAAGAGCGGGAGGGTTTCATGAGCAGTTCTTC. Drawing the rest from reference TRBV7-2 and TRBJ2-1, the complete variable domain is GAGVSQSPSNKVTEKGKDVELRCDPISGHTALYWYRQSLGQGLEFLIYFQGNSAPDKSGLPSDRFSAERTGGSVSTLTIQRTQQEDSAVYLCASSLRAGGFHEQFFGPGTRLTVL.

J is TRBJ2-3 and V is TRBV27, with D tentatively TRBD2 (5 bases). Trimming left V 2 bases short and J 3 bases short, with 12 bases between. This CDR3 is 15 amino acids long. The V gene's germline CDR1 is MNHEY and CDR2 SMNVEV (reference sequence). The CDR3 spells CASSLGAVLTDTQYF. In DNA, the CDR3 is TGTGCCAGCAGTTTAGGAGCGGTGTTGACAGATACGCAGTATTTT.

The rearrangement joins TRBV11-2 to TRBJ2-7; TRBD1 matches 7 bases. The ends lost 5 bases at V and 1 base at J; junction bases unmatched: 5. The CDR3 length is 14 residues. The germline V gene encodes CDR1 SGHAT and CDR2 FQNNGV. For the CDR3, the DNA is TGTGCCAGCAGCCCTACGACAGGGTCCTACGAGCAGTACTTC. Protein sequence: CASSPTTGSYEQYF.

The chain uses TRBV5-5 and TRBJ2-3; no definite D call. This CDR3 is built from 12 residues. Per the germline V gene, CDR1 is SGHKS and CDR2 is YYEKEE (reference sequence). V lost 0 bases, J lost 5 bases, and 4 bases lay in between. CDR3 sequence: CASSLGLDTQYF. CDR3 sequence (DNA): TGTGCCAGCAGCTTGGGTTTAGATACGCAGTATTTT.

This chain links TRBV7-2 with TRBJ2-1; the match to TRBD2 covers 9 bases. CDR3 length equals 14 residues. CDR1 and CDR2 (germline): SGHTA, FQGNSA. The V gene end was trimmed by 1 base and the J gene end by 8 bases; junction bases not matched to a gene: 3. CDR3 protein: CASSLGAGGYEQFF. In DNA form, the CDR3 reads TGTGCCAGCAGCTTAGGGGCGGGAGGGTATGAGCAGTTCTTC.

The CDR3 nucleotides read TGTGCCAGCATGAAAAGGGGGGCCGGGAGCAATCAGCCCCAGCATTTT. Encoded protein: CASMKRGAGSNQPQHF. This chain joins TRBV28 and TRBJ1-5, with a possible D match to TRBD1 (6 bases). V shed 7 bases and J shed 1 base, with 17 bases lying between them. CDR3 length: 16 amino acids. Per germline, CDR1 MDHEN and CDR2 SYDVKM.

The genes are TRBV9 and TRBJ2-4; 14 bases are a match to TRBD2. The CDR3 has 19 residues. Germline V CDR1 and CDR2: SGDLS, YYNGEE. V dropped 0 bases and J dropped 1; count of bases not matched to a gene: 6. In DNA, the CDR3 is TGTGCCAGCAGCGTAGCAGGGACTAGCGGGGGATTCGCCAAAAACATTCAGTACTTC. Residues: CASSVAGTSGGFAKNIQYF.

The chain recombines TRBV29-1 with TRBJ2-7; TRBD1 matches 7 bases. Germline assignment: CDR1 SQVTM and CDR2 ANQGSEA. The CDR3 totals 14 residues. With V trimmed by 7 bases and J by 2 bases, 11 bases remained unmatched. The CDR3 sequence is CSARNGDSPYEQYF. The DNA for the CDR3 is TGCAGCGCCCGCAACGGGGACAGCCCCTACGAGCAGTACTTC.